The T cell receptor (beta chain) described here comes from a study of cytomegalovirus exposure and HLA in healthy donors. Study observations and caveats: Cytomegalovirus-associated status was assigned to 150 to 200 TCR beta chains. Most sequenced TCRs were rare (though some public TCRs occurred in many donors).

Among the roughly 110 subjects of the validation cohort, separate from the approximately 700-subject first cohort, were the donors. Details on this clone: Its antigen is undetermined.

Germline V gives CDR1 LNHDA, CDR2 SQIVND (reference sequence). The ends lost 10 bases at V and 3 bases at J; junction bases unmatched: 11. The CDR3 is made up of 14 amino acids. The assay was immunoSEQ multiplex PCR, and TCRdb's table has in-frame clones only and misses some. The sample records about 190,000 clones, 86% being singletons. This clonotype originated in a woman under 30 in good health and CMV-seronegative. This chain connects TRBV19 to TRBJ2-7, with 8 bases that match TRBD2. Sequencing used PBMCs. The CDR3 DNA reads TGTGCCACACGAGGTAGCGGGGTACTCTACGAGCAGTACTTC. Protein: CATRGSGVLYEQYF.